The sequence of this T cell receptor (beta chain) was determined in a study of blood T cell repertoires in COVID-19 (dated by TCRdb to the early 2020s). About the investigation overall: Samples covering the acute and convalescent phases of COVID-19 were provided by collaborators in the United States, Italy and Spain. The prospective study material was composed of cDNA or gDNA derived from T cells, B-cell-depleted T cells, or PBMCs. The dataset comprised deeply sampled blood TCRbeta repertoires from subjects exposed to, actively infected with, or recovered from COVID-19. The repertoires were made available in a free public database intended to serve as a resource for research on the immune response to SARS-CoV-2. Samples came from the ongoing ImmuneRACE study (first 160 participants) plus 1,254 subjects from 6 global collaborators. Sample metadata almost always included a de-identified subject ID, COVID-19 status, age in years and sex. Where available, HLA class I and class II types were obtained from metadata supplied by the sample provider rather than from assay-based typing. Points the paper makes about the study in general: Clinical and demographic metadata were provided uncurated, with the amount varying by source and participant.

The immunoSEQ Assay, a bias-controlled multiplex PCR, was used to amplify TCRbeta CDR3 regions from genomic DNA. On the authors' methods: Within the assay, amplification of reference gene primers was used to estimate how many nucleated cells each sample contained. To quantify the absolute abundance of each unique TCRbeta CDR3 rearrangement, sequence reads were collapsed and filtered. For each sample, productive Simpson clonality was calculated by taking the square root of Simpson's diversity index across productive rearrangements. Sourced from immuneACCESS, this table was stored by TCRdb with only in-frame sequences that have V and J called. A share of the clones is absent; for the studies checked, an unresolved V gene accounts for under half, and the remainder has no known explanation. The V and J calls and clone size were taken over from that table, and D and trimming were inferred from the DNA. Counted in this sample were approximately 200,000 clones; 65% to 90% of them appeared once. About 7.4% of the sample is taken by the ten largest.

Whole blood was collected in K2EDTA tubes by collaborating institutions according to the institutions' own protocols. Collaborator samples were shipped for TCRbeta analysis as frozen whole blood, isolated PBMCs, or DNA extracted from either sample type. CDR1 LGHNA and CDR2 YNFKEQ were looked up in the germline V gene. V is trimmed back by 4 bases and J by 1 base, and the junction contains 5 bases that no gene match accounts for. From the cysteine through the phenylalanine, the CDR3 covers 15 amino acids. Just the 45-base CDR3 DNA is kept, in frame starting at base 1. On this clone: Its antigen has not been determined. Per-base quality was not reported, and no clone a single base away is much larger than it.

The sequence links TRBV4-2 to TRBJ2-7; 9 bases in the middle match TRBD1. Sequences were obtained from peripheral blood. This TCR was recovered from a woman aged 50 to 60 with acute or convalescent COVID-19. CDR3 sequence: CASSRRDRESYEQYF. The DNA sequence is as follows: TGTGCCAGCAGCCGCCGGGACAGGGAGTCCTACGAGCAGTACTTC.